This TCR beta chain was identified during a study of shared clonotypes between healthy human individuals. Naive CD8 cells were CD45RO-negative, positively selected for CCR7, excluding terminally differentiated effector memory CD45RA+ cells. CDR3 length equals 15 residues. Germline values: CDR1 SGHAT, CDR2 FQNNGV. The V gene end was trimmed by 5 bases and the J gene end by 4 bases; junction bases not matched to a gene: 7. Sequencing was performed with immunoSEQ multiplex PCR; in TCRdb, only in-frame clones are kept and a portion is missing. The sample includes some 2.1 million clones, over 85% seen only once; the top ten take 0.9% to 1.3%.

The chain links TRBV11-2 to TRBJ2-2, with 7 bases identical to TRBD1. Material for sequencing was naive CD8+ T cells sorted from blood. This clonotype originated in a man younger than 30 in good health. The CDR3 nucleotides read TGTGCCAGCAGCCCAGGACAGGATGGCACCGGGGAGCTGTTTTTT. It encodes CASSPGQDGTGELFF.